This T cell receptor beta chain was obtained from a study of OX40 agonist ivuxolimab in advanced cancers. Study background: Three patients responded partially, comprising one with hepatocellular carcinoma and two with cutaneous melanoma. Study-level findings and limits: At 0.1 to 3.0 mg/kg and by week 6, CD4+ and CD8+ T cells in the blood had expanded clonally. Researchers did not determine the expanded peripheral T cells' antigen specificity.

The V end was cut by 4 bases, the J end by 4 bases, with 16 bases between. The CDR3 loop spans 15 amino acids. CDR1 MDHEN and CDR2 SYDVKM come from the germline V gene. As regards this clone: Its antigen is unknown.

Repertoires were generated with immunoSEQ multiplex PCR, while TCRdb's copy carries only in-frame clones and drops some. The data contain some 90,000 clones, 80% to 90% of them singletons. The clonotype comes from an adult with an advanced solid tumor such as melanoma, head and neck, liver or kidney cancer. This specimen consisted of CD4+ or CD8+ T cells sorted from blood, obtained in a trial of the OX40 agonist ivuxolimab. This chain connects TRBV28 to TRBJ1-1; TRBD1 is a possible D gene (6 bases). The CDR3 DNA reads TGTGCCAGCAGTTCCCCGGGGGGGCTGAGCACTGAAGCTTTCTTT. Translated, it gives CASSSPGGLSTEAFF.